The 9 T cell receptor beta chains presented below share a single source sample, sequenced in a study of shared clonotypes between healthy human individuals. Profiling relied on immunoSEQ multiplex PCR, and the TCRdb table lists in-frame clones only, not all of them. The table shows 450,000 to 500,000 clones, with 70% to 80% occurring only once. Sequencing used PBMCs. Every receptor here comes from a woman aged 40 to 49 in good health. Some clones in this sample may be carry-over from other donors' samples.

This clone occurred once. This rearrangement joins TRBV4-2 to TRBJ2-1; a weak D match, TRBD2 (5 bases). The CDR3 loop spans 16 amino acids. With 1 base removed from V and 0 bases from J, the gap between germline ends came to 10 bases. Per germline, CDR1 LGHNA and CDR2 YNFKEQ. DNA of the CDR3: TGTGCCAGCAGCCAAGGAGCTAGCATCTCCTACAATGAGCAGTTCTTC. This translates into CASSQGASISYNEQFF.

This clone was recorded a few times. The chain is built from TRBV2 and TRBJ2-3; no clear D gene. The CDR3 sequence is 10 residues long. V lost 4 bases to trimming and J lost 7 bases, with 3 bases between them. CDR1 and CDR2 (germline): SNHLY, FYNNEI. CDR3 bases: TGTGCCAGCAGTGTATATACGCAGTATTTT. Amino acids: CASSVYTQYF.

The gene calls are TRBV2 and TRBJ2-7; 9 bases line up with TRBD2. The CDR3 is made up of 15 amino acids. J gave up 4 bases and V 7 bases, and 11 bases lay outside the gene matches. Germline CDR1 is SNHLY and CDR2 is FYNNEI. The DNA for the CDR3 is TGTGCCAGCAATCCAGCGGGAGGACTGACATACGAGCAGTACTTC. Its translation: CASNPAGGLTYEQYF. Drawing the rest from reference TRBV2 and TRBJ2-7, the complete variable domain is EPEVTQTPSHQVTQMGQEVILRCVPISNHLYFYWYRQILGQKVEFLVSFYNNEISEKSEIFDDQFSVERPDGSNFTLKIRSTKLEDSAMYFCASNPAGGLTYEQYFGPGTRLTVT.

The CDR3 sequence is CASSLESGWNQPQHF. In DNA, the CDR3 is TGCGCCAGCAGCTTGGAATCAGGGTGGAATCAGCCCCAGCATTTT. This chain links TRBV5-1 with TRBJ1-5, with a weak D call TRBD1 (5 bases). Trimming shortened V by 0 bases and J by 4 bases, and 11 bases separated the two germline ends. From germline, CDR1 is SGHRS and CDR2 YFSETQ. The CDR3 loop spans 15 amino acids. The full variable domain, its missing parts supplied by reference TRBV5-1 and TRBJ1-5, is KAGVTQTPRYLIKTRGQQVTLSCSPISGHRSVSWYQQTPGQGLQFLFEYFSETQRNKGNFPGRFSGRQFSNSRSEMNVSTLELGDSALYLCASSLESGWNQPQHFGDGTRLSIL.

The rearrangement joins TRBV9 to TRBJ2-1; perhaps TRBD2 as D (6 bases). The V end was cut by 0 bases, the J end by 0 bases, with 10 bases between. This CDR3 has 16 residues. In germline, CDR1 is SGDLS, CDR2 YYNGEE. CDR3 in amino acids: CASSVAAGSSYNEQFF. DNA of the CDR3: TGTGCCAGCAGCGTAGCCGCGGGGAGCTCCTACAATGAGCAGTTCTTC.

The V and J genes are TRBV13 and TRBJ2-7, with D possibly matching TRBD2 (7 bases). Germline-derived CDR1 and CDR2 are PRHDT and FYEKMQ (reference sequence). V lost 0 bases, J lost 5 bases, and 17 bases lay in between. The CDR3 contains 16 residues. The CDR3 reads CASSLGGGARENEQYF. Here the CDR3 DNA reads TGTGCCAGCAGCTTAGGTGGGGGGGCCAGGGAGAACGAGCAGTACTTC.

This clone was observed once. V usage is TRBV7-3 and J usage is TRBJ2-3; D is possibly TRBD1 (5 bases). V was trimmed by 5 bases and J by 0 bases, leaving 9 bases between them. The CDR3 consists of 14 residues. CDR1 SGHTA and CDR2 FQGTGA come from the germline V gene. The CDR3 is CASSVQGSTDTQYF. The CDR3, as DNA: TGTGCCAGCAGCGTTCAGGGTAGCACAGATACGCAGTATTTT.

The rearrangement uses TRBV30 and TRBJ1-2, with 9 nucleotides matching TRBD1. Germline CDR1 reads GTSNPN; CDR2 reads SVGIG (reference sequence). Trimming cost V 6 bases and J 3 bases; bases outside gene matches: 17. The CDR3 totals 17 residues. The CDR3 DNA reads as TGTGCCTGCCCAGAATCAACTCGGGACAGGGTGGACTATGGCTACACCTTC. The encoded protein is CACPESTRDRVDYGYTF. Full variable domain (missing parts from reference TRBV30 and TRBJ1-2): SQTIHQWPATLVQPVGSPLSLECTVEGTSNPNLYWYRQAAGRGLQLLFYSVGIGQISSEVPQNLSASRPQDRQFILSSKKLLLSDSGFYLCACPESTRDRVDYGYTFGSGTRLTVV.

As concerns this clone: Other DNA sequences in the same sample also yield this CDR3. The chain links TRBV5-4 to TRBJ1-3, with D uncertain. Trimming shortened V by 0 bases and J by 3 bases, and 1 base separated the two germline ends. CDR3 length: 12 residues. From germline, CDR1 is SGHNT and CDR2 YYREEE (reference sequence). As DNA, the CDR3 is TGTGCCAGCAGCTTGGATGGAAACACCATATATTTT. Amino acids: CASSLDGNTIYF. The variable domain in full, completed from reference TRBV5-4 and TRBJ1-3, reads ETGVTQSPTHLIKTRGQQVTLRCSSQSGHNTVSWYQQALGQGPQFIFQYYREEENGRGNFPPRFSGLQFPNYSSELNVNALELDDSALYLCASSLDGNTIYFGEGSWLTVV.